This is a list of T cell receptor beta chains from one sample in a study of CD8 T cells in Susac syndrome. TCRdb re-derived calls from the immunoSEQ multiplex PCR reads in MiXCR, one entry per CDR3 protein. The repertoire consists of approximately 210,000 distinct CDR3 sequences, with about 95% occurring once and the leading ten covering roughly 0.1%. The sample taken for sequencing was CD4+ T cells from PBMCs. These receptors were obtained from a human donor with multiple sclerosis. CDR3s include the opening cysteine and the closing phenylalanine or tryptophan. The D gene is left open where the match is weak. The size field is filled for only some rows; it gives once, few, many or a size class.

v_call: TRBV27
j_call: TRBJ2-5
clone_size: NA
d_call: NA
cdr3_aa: CASSPRQRPETQYF
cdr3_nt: TGTGCCAGCAGTCCTCGACAACGTCCAGAGACCCAGTACTTC

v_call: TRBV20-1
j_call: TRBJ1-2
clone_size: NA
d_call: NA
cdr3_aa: CSATPGPNYGYTF
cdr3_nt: TGCAGTGCCACCCCGGGACCTAACTATGGCTACACCTTC

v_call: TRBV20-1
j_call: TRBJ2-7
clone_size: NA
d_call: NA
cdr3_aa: CSWGGQSYEQYF
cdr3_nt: TGCAGCTGGGGCGGGCAGTCCTACGAGCAGTACTTC

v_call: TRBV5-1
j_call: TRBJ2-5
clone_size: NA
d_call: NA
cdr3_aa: CASSRLGGSETQYF
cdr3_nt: TGCGCCAGCAGCCGTCTGGGGGGCTCGGAGACCCAGTACTTC

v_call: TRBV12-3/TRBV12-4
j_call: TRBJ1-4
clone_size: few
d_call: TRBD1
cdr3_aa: CASSRGQGNEKLFF
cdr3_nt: TGTGCCAGCAGTCGCGGACAGGGGAATGAAAAACTGTTTTTT

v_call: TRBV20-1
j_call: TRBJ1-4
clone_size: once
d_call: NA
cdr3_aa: CSATDATNEKLFF
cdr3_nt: TGCAGTGCTACGGATGCAACTAATGAAAAACTGTTTTTT

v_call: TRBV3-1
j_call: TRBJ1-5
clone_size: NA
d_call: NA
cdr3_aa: CASSQNGPHQPQHF
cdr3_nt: TGTGCCAGCAGCCAAAATGGACCCCACCAGCCCCAGCATTTT

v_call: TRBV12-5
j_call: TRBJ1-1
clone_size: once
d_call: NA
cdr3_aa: CASGFNTEAFF
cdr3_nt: TGTGCTAGTGGTTTCAACACTGAAGCTTTCTTT

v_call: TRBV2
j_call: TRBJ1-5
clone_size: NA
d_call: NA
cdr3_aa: CASTRDTNQPQHF
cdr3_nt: TGTGCCAGCACTCGGGACACTAATCAGCCCCAGCATTTT

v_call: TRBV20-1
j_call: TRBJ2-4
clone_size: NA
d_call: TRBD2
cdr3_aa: CSARDRGGKNIQYF
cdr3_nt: TGCAGTGCTAGAGACCGGGGGGGCAAAAACATTCAGTACTTC

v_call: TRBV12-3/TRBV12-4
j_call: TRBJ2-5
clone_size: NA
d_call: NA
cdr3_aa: CASSYTRPETQYF
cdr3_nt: TGTGCCAGCAGTTACACCCGCCCAGAGACCCAGTACTTC

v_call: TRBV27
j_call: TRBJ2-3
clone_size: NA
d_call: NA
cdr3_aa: CASSLVGAIHTQYF
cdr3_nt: TGTGCCAGCAGTTTAGTGGGGGCCATACATACGCAGTATTTT

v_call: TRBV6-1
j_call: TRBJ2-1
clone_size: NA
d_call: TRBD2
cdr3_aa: CASSDSFERGLTYNEQFF
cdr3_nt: TGTGCCAGCAGTGATTCTTTCGAGCGGGGTCTCACCTACAATGAGCAGTTCTTC

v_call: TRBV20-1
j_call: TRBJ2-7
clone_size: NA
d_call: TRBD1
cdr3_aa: CSAWGQRAYEQYF
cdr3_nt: TGCAGTGCCTGGGGACAGCGTGCCTACGAGCAGTACTTC

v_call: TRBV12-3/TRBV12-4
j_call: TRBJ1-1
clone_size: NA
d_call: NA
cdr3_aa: CASSFQQNTEAFF
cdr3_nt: TGTGCCAGCAGCTTCCAGCAGAACACTGAAGCTTTCTTT

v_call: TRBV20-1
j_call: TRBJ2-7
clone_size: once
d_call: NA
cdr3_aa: CSAKGRVYEQYF
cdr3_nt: TGCAGTGCTAAAGGCAGGGTTTACGAGCAGTACTTC

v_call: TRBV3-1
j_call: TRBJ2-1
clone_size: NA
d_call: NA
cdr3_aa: CASSQGGYTMEQFF
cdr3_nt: TGTGCCAGCAGCCAAGGGGGATATACAATGGAGCAGTTCTTC

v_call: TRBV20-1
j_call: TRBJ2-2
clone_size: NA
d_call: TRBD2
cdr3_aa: CSASDRGGATGELFF
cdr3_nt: TGCAGTGCTAGTGATCGCGGGGGGGCGACCGGGGAGCTGTTTTTT

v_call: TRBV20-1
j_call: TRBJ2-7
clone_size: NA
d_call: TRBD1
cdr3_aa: CSATGTGEYEQYF
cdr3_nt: TGCAGTGCTACCGGGACAGGAGAATACGAGCAGTACTTC

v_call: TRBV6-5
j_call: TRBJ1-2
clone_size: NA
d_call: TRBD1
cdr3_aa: CASTRDRVLGYTF
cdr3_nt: TGTGCCAGCACCAGGGACAGGGTGCTGGGCTACACCTTC

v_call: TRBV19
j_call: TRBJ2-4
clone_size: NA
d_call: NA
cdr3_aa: CASSIGWRAALAKNIQYF
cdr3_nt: TGTGCCAGTAGTATAGGATGGAGGGCAGCCTTAGCCAAAAACATTCAGTACTTC

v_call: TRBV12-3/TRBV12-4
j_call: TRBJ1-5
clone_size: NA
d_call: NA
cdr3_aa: CASSLARGDQPQHF
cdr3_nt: TGTGCCAGCAGTTTGGCTCGGGGAGACCAGCCCCAGCATTTT

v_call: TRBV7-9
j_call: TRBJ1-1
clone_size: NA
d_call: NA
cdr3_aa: CASSLLDDEAFF
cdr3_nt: TGTGCCAGCAGCTTATTGGACGATGAAGCTTTCTTT

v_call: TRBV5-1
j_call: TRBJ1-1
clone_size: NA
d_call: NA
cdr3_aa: CASRRIGRPEAFF
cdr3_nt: TGCGCCAGCAGAAGGATCGGACGCCCTGAAGCTTTCTTT

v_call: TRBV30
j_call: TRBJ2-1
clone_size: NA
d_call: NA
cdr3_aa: CAWLPGVTYNEQFF
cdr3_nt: TGTGCCTGGCTACCGGGAGTTACCTACAATGAGCAGTTCTTC

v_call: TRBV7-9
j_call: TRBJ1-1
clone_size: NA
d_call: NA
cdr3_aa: CASSSLPPGDTEAFF
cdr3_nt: TGTGCCAGCAGCTCCCTCCCCCCCGGAGACACTGAAGCTTTCTTT

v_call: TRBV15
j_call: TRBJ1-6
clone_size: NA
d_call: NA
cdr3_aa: CATSGTPRGSPLHF
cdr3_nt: TGTGCCACCAGCGGGACCCCCAGGGGTTCACCCCTCCACTTT

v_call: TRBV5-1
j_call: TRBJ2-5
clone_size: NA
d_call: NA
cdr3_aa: CASSLPTGGGAGETQYF
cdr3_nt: TGCGCCAGCAGCTTGCCCACCGGTGGGGGCGCAGGAGAGACCCAGTACTTC

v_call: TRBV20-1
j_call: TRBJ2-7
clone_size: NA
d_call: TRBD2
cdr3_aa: CSATPLAGGPGEQYF
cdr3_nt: TGCAGTGCAACGCCGCTAGCGGGGGGGCCAGGCGAGCAGTACTTC

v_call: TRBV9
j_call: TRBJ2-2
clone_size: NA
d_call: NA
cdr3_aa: CASSVDLGTGELFF
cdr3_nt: TGTGCCAGCAGCGTAGATCTTGGGACCGGGGAGCTGTTTTTT

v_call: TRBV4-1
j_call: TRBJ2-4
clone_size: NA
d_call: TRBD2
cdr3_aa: CASSQVRLAGKNIQYF
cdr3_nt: TGCGCCAGCAGCCAAGTTAGACTAGCGGGGAAAAACATTCAGTACTTC

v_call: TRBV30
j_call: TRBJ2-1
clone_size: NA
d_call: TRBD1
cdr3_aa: CAWTRGQDNEQFF
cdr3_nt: TGTGCCTGGACCCGCGGACAGGACAATGAGCAGTTCTTC

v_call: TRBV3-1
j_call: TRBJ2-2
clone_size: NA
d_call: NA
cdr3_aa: CASSLSEGTGELFF
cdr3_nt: TGTGCCAGCAGCCTTTCTGAAGGGACCGGGGAGCTGTTTTTT

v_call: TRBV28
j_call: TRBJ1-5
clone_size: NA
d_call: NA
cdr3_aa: CASQGPNQPQHF
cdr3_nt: TGTGCCAGCCAGGGACCTAATCAGCCCCAGCATTTT

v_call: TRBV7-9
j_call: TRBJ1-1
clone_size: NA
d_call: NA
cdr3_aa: CASSKQGVDTEAFF
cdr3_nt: TGTGCCAGCAGCAAGCAGGGAGTTGACACTGAAGCTTTCTTT

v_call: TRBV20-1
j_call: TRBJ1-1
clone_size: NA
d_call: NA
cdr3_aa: CSAREAGNKPTEAFF
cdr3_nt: TGCAGTGCTAGAGAGGCGGGGAACAAGCCCACTGAAGCTTTCTTT

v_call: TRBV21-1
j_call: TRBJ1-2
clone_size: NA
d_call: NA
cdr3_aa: CATQVGRGGYTF
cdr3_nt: TGTGCCACCCAAGTGGGCAGGGGAGGCTACACCTTC

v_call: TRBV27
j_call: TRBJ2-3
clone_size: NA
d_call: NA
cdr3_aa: CASSLGVGGSTDTQYF
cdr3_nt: TGTGCCAGCAGTTTAGGGGTCGGGGGCAGCACAGATACGCAGTATTTT